Below are 20 T cell receptor beta chains sequenced from a single sample in a study of T cells after yellow fever vaccination. From the 5' RACE reads, TCRdb called clonotypes with MiXCR, one entry per CDR3 protein. The repertoire holds a few hundred thousand distinct CDR3 sequences, with roughly 4.3% as singletons. This material consisted of PBMCs, taken 5 days after the yellow fever booster vaccination. The receptor set was obtained from a man aged 18-30 years who received the YFV17D yellow fever vaccine.

This clonotype was detected ten times or more. This chain uses TRBV7-9 with TRBJ1-5; TRBD1 matches at 8 bases. The ends lost 5 bases at V and 1 base at J; junction bases unmatched: 10. The CDR3 runs to 17 residues. The germline V gene has CDR1 SEHNR and CDR2 FQNEAQ (reference sequence). DNA of the CDR3: TGTGCCAGCAGCCCCCTGTTAGGACAGGGAAGCAATCAGCCCCAGCATTTT. Translated: CASSPLLGQGSNQPQHF.

V usage is TRBV7-2 and J usage is TRBJ1-6; D remains ambiguous. Trimming left V 4 bases short and J 10 bases short, with 8 bases between. Germline values: CDR1 SGHTA, CDR2 FQGNSA. The CDR3 has 12 amino acids. In DNA form, the CDR3 reads TGTGCCAGCAGCTCACCCCTGTCACCCCTCCACTTT. Residues: CASSSPLSPLHF. The entire variable domain, with the rest obtained from reference TRBV7-2 and TRBJ1-6, is as follows: GAGVSQSPSNKVTEKGKDVELRCDPISGHTALYWYRQSLGQGLEFLIYFQGNSAPDKSGLPSDRFSAERTGGSVSTLTIQRTQQEDSAVYLCASSSPLSPLHFGNGTRLTVT.

In this sample, this clonotype turned up a few times. The CDR3 DNA follows: TGTGCCAGCAGCGTAGGTGGTGTTTCGGGCCCCTGGTACAATGAGCAGTTCTTC. Its protein product is CASSVGGVSGPWYNEQFF. The chain joins TRBV9 to TRBJ2-1; D gene uncertain. Trimming cost V 0 bases and J 4 bases, with 20 bases left between them. Germline loops: CDR1 SGDLS, CDR2 YYNGEE. The CDR3 loop spans 18 amino acids.

This clonotype was counted between two and nine times. One end of the junction varies from germline; a read error may be responsible. CDR3 bases: TGTGCCAGCAGTTACGACGCGGGGCGCACATATACGCAGTATTTT. Its protein is CASSYDAGRTYTQYF. The chain recombines TRBV6-6 with TRBJ2-3, with D perhaps TRBD2 (6 bases). This CDR3 has 15 amino acids. The germline V gene encodes CDR1 MNHNY and CDR2 SVGAGI (reference sequence).

This clonotype showed up just a few times. The gene calls are TRBV6-5 and TRBJ2-7; D might be TRBD1 or TRBD2, each matching 7 bases. The germline gives CDR1 MNHEY, CDR2 SVGAGI. This CDR3 contains 14 residues. V was clipped by 5 bases and J by 4 bases, with 15 bases between them. The CDR3 loop is CASSKRQGLYEQYF. CDR3 DNA: TGTGCCAGCAGTAAGCGACAGGGACTATACGAGCAGTACTTC.

This clonotype was picked up a small number of times. The V call is TRBV11-2, the J call TRBJ2-3, with D perhaps matching TRBD2 (6 bases). Germline CDR1 reads SGHAT; CDR2 reads FQNNGV. Trimming removed 0 bases at V and 3 bases at J, with 13 bases between. CDR3 length equals 16 residues. DNA for the CDR3: TGTGCCAGCAGCTTAGATGGGATAGCGGTAACAGATACGCAGTATTTT. Amino acids: CASSLDGIAVTDTQYF.

The chain couples TRBV6-1 to TRBJ1-5, with D uncertain. Germline V CDR1 and CDR2: MNHNS, SASEGT. This CDR3 has 14 amino acids. Trimming stripped 4 bases from V and 7 bases from J, with 14 bases between. CDR3 loop: CASSVGSEVQPQHF. CDR3 DNA sequence: TGTGCCAGCAGTGTAGGTTCCGAGGTCCAGCCCCAGCATTTT.

This chain links TRBV2 with TRBJ2-5, with a tentative D call TRBD1 (6 bases). V shed 6 bases and J shed 2 bases, with 16 bases lying between them. The CDR3 is 15 amino acids. Germline V gene lookup returns CDR1 SNHLY and CDR2 FYNNEI. In DNA form, the CDR3 reads TGTGCCAGCAGAGGCAGGGGAACAATTCAAGAGACCCAGTACTTC. Translation: CASRGRGTIQETQYF.

The sample holds a few counts of this clonotype. The genes are TRBV29-1 and TRBJ2-2; no clear D gene. Per germline, CDR1 SQVTM and CDR2 ANQGSEA. Trimming pared 7 bases from V and 0 bases from J, leaving 9 bases between. This CDR3 region has 13 residues. The CDR3 region has the DNA TGCAGCGGCTCAGACGCGAACACCGGGGAGCTGTTTTTT. Encoded protein: CSGSDANTGELFF.

The J gene is TRBJ2-1, the V gene TRBV27; 11 bases are a match to TRBD2. The germline V gene has CDR1 MNHEY and CDR2 SMNVEV (reference sequence). Trimming at V came to 2 bases and at J to 9 bases, leaving 6 bases not matched to a gene. CDR3 length: 15 amino acids. The CDR3 nucleotides read TGTGCCAGCAGTTTAGGTAGCGGGGGGGCGGGTGAGCAGTTCTTC. Translated: CASSLGSGGAGEQFF.

This clonotype was seen only a few times. V gene TRBV20-1 combines with J gene TRBJ1-1; possible D gene TRBD1, 5 bases. The CDR3 consists of 13 residues. The germline V gene encodes CDR1 DFQATT and CDR2 SNEGSKA (reference sequence). V gave up 5 bases and J gave up 5 bases, with 15 bases separating them. The CDR3 DNA is TGCAGTGCTCGGGGGTCCTTGGGGACTGAAGCTTTCTTT. Protein product: CSARGSLGTEAFF.

This chain joins TRBV5-1 and TRBJ1-6, with D uncertain. CDR1 and CDR2 from the germline V gene are SGHRS and YFSETQ. There are 15 residues in the CDR3. Trimming cost V 0 bases and J 7 bases, with 11 bases left between them. The CDR3 bases are TGCGCCAGCAGCTTGGAAGGACCGACAAATTCACCCCTCCACTTT. Protein: CASSLEGPTNSPLHF.

The rearrangement uses TRBV19 and TRBJ2-2; D gene unclear. Between the trimmed V and J ends, which lost 3 bases and 2 bases, there was a span of 7 bases. Germline V gene data show CDR1 as LNHDA and CDR2 as SQIVND (reference sequence). CDR3 size: 14 residues. The CDR3 sequence is CASSMGSNTGELFF. CDR3 bases: TGTGCCAGTAGTATGGGGTCAAACACCGGGGAGCTGTTTTTT.

This clonotype has more than one count but fewer than ten. At one end the junction does not follow the germline gene, possibly because of a read error. This sequence joins TRBV13 and TRBJ1-1, with 7 bases identical to TRBD1. There are 14 residues in the CDR3. The germline V gene encodes CDR1 PRHDT and CDR2 FYEKMQ (reference sequence). The DNA of the CDR3 is TGTGCCAGCAGCGTAGGACAGGAATGGACTGAAGCTTTCTTT. This translates into CASSVGQEWTEAFF.

The rearrangement joins TRBV4-1 to TRBJ1-6; TRBD1 matches at 12 bases. This CDR3 comprises 18 residues. Germline CDR1 MGHRA, CDR2 YSYEKL. J lost 9 bases, V lost 2 bases, and 11 bases had no gene match. The CDR3 DNA reads as TGCGCCAGCAGCCAATCTCGCCGGGACAGGGGGCTAGGTTCACCCCTCCACTTT. Amino acids: CASSQSRRDRGLGSPLHF.

This clonotype appeared a few times. The V call is TRBV18, the J call TRBJ2-5; possibly TRBD1 for D (6 bases). CDR1 and CDR2 (germline): KGHSH, LQKENI. The CDR3 length is 16 residues. V lost 4 bases, J lost 4 bases, and 19 bases lay in between. CDR3 in DNA: TGTGCCAGCTCACTCCAAGTAGGGGGTTTTGGAGAGACCCAGTACTTC. This codes for CASSLQVGGFGETQYF.

This clonotype was seen only a few times. J is TRBJ1-5 and V is TRBV12-3 or TRBV12-4; D uncertain. The V and J ends lost 5 bases and 3 bases respectively, with 14 bases between them. The length of the CDR3 is 15 residues. The CDR3 DNA reads as TGTGCCAGCAGTGAAGTAGAGGTACCCAATCAGCCCCAGCATTTT. Translated, it gives CASSEVEVPNQPQHF.

This chain uses TRBV7-3 with TRBJ2-3; 13 bases fit TRBD2. V dropped 3 bases and J dropped 0; count of bases not matched to a gene: 6. The germline gives CDR1 SGHTA, CDR2 FQGTGA. CDR3 length equals 18 residues. The CDR3 loop is CASSFGTSGGVSTDTQYF. Here the CDR3 DNA reads TGTGCCAGCAGCTTCGGCACTAGCGGGGGGGTGAGCACAGATACGCAGTATTTT.

The genes are TRBV12-3 or TRBV12-4 and TRBJ2-7; D is perhaps TRBD2 (6 bases). This CDR3 region has 15 residues. V was shortened by 6 bases and J by 3 bases, with 18 bases between the two germline ends. CDR3 in amino acids: CASRGDVLGGYEQYF. CDR3 sequence (DNA): TGTGCCAGCAGGGGGGATGTTCTGGGGGGCTACGAGCAGTACTTC.

This chain joins TRBV10-1 and TRBJ2-7, with no clear D. V shed 7 bases and J shed 3 bases, with 16 bases lying between them. In germline, CDR1 is WNHNN, CDR2 SYGVQD (reference sequence). CDR3 length: 14 amino acids. This chain's CDR3 is CASNLFGWNYEQYV. The CDR3 nucleotides read TGCGCCAGCAACCTGTTTGGGTGGAACTACGAGCAGTACGTC.